This T cell receptor beta chain was sequenced for a study of blood T cell repertoires in COVID-19. This study enrolled people aged 18 to 89 from about 24 US geographic areas. Germline V gene lookup returns CDR1 MDHEN and CDR2 SYDVKM. V lost 2 bases, J lost 5 bases, and 9 bases stayed unmatched. The CDR3 sequence is 16 residues long. TCRdb's copy holds only in-frame clones and misses some; the assay was immunoSEQ multiplex PCR. The sample has a few hundred thousand clones; around nine tenths are singletons. This receptor was taken from a woman in her 30s who had been exposed to COVID-19. The chain joins TRBV28 to TRBJ1-5; 7 bases are shared with TRBD1. The sequenced sample consisted of PBMCs or T cells enriched from blood (not recorded which). CDR3 bases: TGTGCCAGCAGTTTAGCGTGGGGACAGAATTATCAGCCCCAGCATTTT. It yields the protein CASSLAWGQNYQPQHF. Full variable domain (outside the CDR3, taken from reference TRBV28 and TRBJ1-5): DVKVTQSSRYLVKRTGEKVFLECVQDMDHENMFWYRQDPGLGLRLIYFSYDVKMKEKGDIPEGYSVSREKKERFSLILESASTNQTSMYLCASSLAWGQNYQPQHFGDGTRLSIL.